The T cell receptor beta chain under discussion was sequenced for a study of identical twins. The study, taken as a whole, reports: Carriage of fewer insertions was seen in abundant cord blood beta clonotypes, whereas memory repertoires showed none. Sequences that were beta out-of-frame showed weaker excess twin sharing.

Comments on this clonotype: Antigen specificity is unknown.

TCRdb reprocessed the 5' RACE reads via MiXCR and lists one record per CDR3 protein. Of 500,000 to 600,000 distinct CDR3 sequences listed, 22% were seen once; the top ten hold 0.91%. This CDR3 has 14 residues. The germline V gene has CDR1 LNHDA and CDR2 SQIVND (reference sequence). The V gene lost 0 bases and the J gene lost 4 bases, with 7 bases spanning the gap. This sample was shared with a second study, whose subject was T cells expressing NK-cell markers. In that study: The TCR beta repertoires originated in sorted CD3+CD56+NKG2C+, CD3+CD56+NKG2C- and CD3+CD56-NKG2C+ T cells.

Sequencing was done on a sample of CD4+ T cells sorted from blood. The rearrangement links TRBV19 to TRBJ2-1; no reliable D call. This sequence was found in a woman younger than 30 in good health. DNA of the CDR3: TGTGCCAGTAGTATAGATCTGGGGTACAATGAGCAGTTCTTC. Amino acid sequence: CASSIDLGYNEQFF. Drawing the rest from reference TRBV19 and TRBJ2-1, the complete variable domain is DGGITQSPKYLFRKEGQNVTLSCEQNLNHDAMYWYRQDPGQGLRLIYYSQIVNDFQKGDIAEGYSVSREKKESFPLTVTSAQKNPTAFYLCASSIDLGYNEQFFGPGTRLTVL.